What follows are 5 T cell receptor beta chains derived from one specimen sequenced in a study of cytomegalovirus exposure and HLA in healthy donors. The PCR employed 60 Vbeta primers together with 13 Jbeta primers. Profiled with immunoSEQ multiplex PCR; TCRdb holds only in-frame clones, not every one. Among approximately 150,000 clones listed, roughly 75% were seen once. Sequencing was done on a sample of PBMCs. The receptors stem from a man aged 40-49 years in good health and CMV-seronegative.

This chain joins TRBV5-1 and TRBJ1-1; 9 bases are a match to TRBD1. The V gene end was trimmed by 0 bases and the J gene end by 5 bases; junction bases not matched to a gene: 2. Germline loops: CDR1 SGHRS, CDR2 YFSETQ. This CDR3 is 14 amino acids long. The CDR3, as DNA: TGCGCCAGCAGCTTGGGGACAGGGGATACTGAAGCTTTCTTT. It is translated as CASSLGTGDTEAFF.

This clone was detected a few times. The chain joins TRBV7-2 to TRBJ1-4, with unresolved D. Trimming took 4 bases from V and 5 from J, leaving 5 bases between them. Germline values: CDR1 SGHTA, CDR2 FQGNSA. This CDR3 is 12 amino acids long. The CDR3 DNA is TGTGCCAGCAGCTCCCCGAATGAAAAACTGTTTTTT. Its protein product is CASSSPNEKLFF. Full variable domain (rest looked up from reference TRBV7-2 and TRBJ1-4): GAGVSQSPSNKVTEKGKDVELRCDPISGHTALYWYRQSLGQGLEFLIYFQGNSAPDKSGLPSDRFSAERTGGSVSTLTIQRTQQEDSAVYLCASSSPNEKLFFGSGTQLSVL.

V and J are TRBV5-8 and TRBJ2-5, with D maybe TRBD2 (5 bases). This CDR3 region has 11 residues. V lost 0 bases and J 9 bases, leaving 6 bases between the germline ends. Germline loops: CDR1 SGHTS, CDR2 YDEGEE. The CDR3 loop is CASSLVGAQYF. The CDR3 coding sequence is TGTGCCAGCAGCTTGGTCGGGGCCCAGTACTTC.

With respect to this clone: At one end, the junction sequence differs from germline, possibly due to a read error. This same CDR3 is encoded by further DNA sequences in the sample. This rearrangement joins TRBV5-6 to TRBJ1-1, with 9 nucleotides matching TRBD1. The CDR3 is made up of 15 amino acids. Germline V gene data show CDR1 as SGHDT and CDR2 as YYEEEE. The CDR3 here is CASSLYRGLGTEAFF. The CDR3 coding sequence is TGTGCCAGTAGCTTATACAGGGGGCTGGGAACTGAAGCTTTCTTT.

This clone has a handful of counts. The rearrangement joins TRBV18 to TRBJ1-6; TRBD1 is a possible D gene (6 bases). Germline loops: CDR1 KGHSH, CDR2 LQKENI. This CDR3 contains 16 residues. V was trimmed by 2 bases and J by 9 bases, leaving 17 bases between them. CDR3 sequence: CASSPVAGGRGSPLHF. The DNA of the CDR3 is TGTGCCAGCTCACCAGTTGCGGGGGGCCGGGGTTCACCCCTCCACTTT.